A single T cell receptor (beta chain) is shown here with its context. Its antigen is as yet unknown. This sample was included in a study of shared clonotypes between healthy human individuals. Study-level points and caveats: About 5% of naive CD4 clonotypes were shared across four donors. Large sequencing depth failed to make sorted-subset sequencing complete, rarefaction showed.

Using immunoSEQ multiplex PCR, the repertoire was profiled, and TCRdb retains in-frame clones only, with some absent. This sample yields 2 million to 2.5 million clones, of which 80% to 95% are seen a single time; 0.39% belongs to the top ten. Trimming removed 8 bases from V and 6 bases from J, with 14 bases in between. Germline V gene data show CDR1 as MDHEN and CDR2 as SYDVKM. This CDR3 spans 13 amino acids. The study separated CD4+ cells into CD45RA+ naive and CD45RA-negative memory subsets. The sequenced sample was naive CD4+ T cells from PBMCs. As to subset: CD45RA+ positively selected. The chain carries TRBV28 and TRBJ2-1; D unresolved. This TCR came from a man aged 18 to 29 in good health. Some clones in this sample may be carry-over from other donors' samples. Written as DNA, the CDR3 is TGTGCCAGCCGCATCCTCGGACCCAATGAGCAGTTCTTC. Translation gives CASRILGPNEQFF.